Below, 18 T cell receptor beta chains from the same sample are listed, as sequenced in a study. Cells sorted as Tregs were CD4+, CD25+ and CD127-/low. Amplification of TRBV12-4/TRBJ1-2 clonotypes used adaptor-ligated barcode primers. Using its own MiXCR run on the multiplex PCR reads, TCRdb lists one record per CDR3 protein. The sample shows more than 250 distinct CDR3 sequences, around 4% of them seen only once. Sequenced material: Tregs sorted from blood. Every receptor here comes from a female donor with breast cancer.

This clonotype counts as medium-sized (0.01 to 0.1%). The genes are TRBV12-3 or TRBV12-4 and TRBJ1-2; 7 bases line up with TRBD1. V gave up 2 bases and J gave up 7 bases; unmatched junction bases: 4. CDR3 length equals 13 residues. The CDR3 protein is CASSLTGVTGYTF. CDR3 nucleotide sequence: TGTGCCAGCAGTTTAACAGGGGTAACTGGCTACACCTTC.

This clonotype was detected many times. Written as DNA, the CDR3 is TGTGCCAGCAGTTTATTTACAGGGGCGTACGGCTACACCTTC. It codes for CASSLFTGAYGYTF. V gene TRBV12-3 or TRBV12-4 combines with J gene TRBJ1-2; 7 bases are shared with TRBD1. The CDR3 is 14 amino acids. The junction had 8 bases not matched to a gene; V was cut back by 2 bases and J by 8 bases.

As regards this clonotype: Given a much more abundant clone one base away, this may be a read error. This chain connects TRBV12-3 or TRBV12-4 to TRBJ1-2; unclear D gene. This CDR3 has 13 residues. As DNA, the CDR3 is TGTGCCAGCAGTCCCAGCGGAACCTATAGCTACACCTTC. It codes for CASSPSGTYSYTF.

This clonotype was found many times. The rearrangement uses TRBV12-3 or TRBV12-4 and TRBJ1-2, with a tentative D call TRBD1 (6 bases). This CDR3 comprises 13 residues. V was trimmed by 6 bases and J by 2 bases, leaving 10 bases between them. CDR3 coding DNA: TGTGCCAGCAGACAGGGCCTCAACTATGGCTACACCTTC. Its translation: CASRQGLNYGYTF.

This clonotype is classed as hyperexpanded. This chain joins TRBV12-3 or TRBV12-4 and TRBJ1-2; tentatively, D is TRBD1 (6 bases). The CDR3 is 14 amino acids. Trimming removed 5 bases from V and 7 bases from J, with 17 bases in between. The CDR3 loop is CASSGDTRFSGYTF. The CDR3 nucleotides are TGTGCCAGCAGTGGGGACACAAGGTTCTCTGGCTACACCTTC.

This clonotype was seen ten or more times. This rearrangement joins TRBV12-3 or TRBV12-4 to TRBJ1-2, with a tentative D call TRBD1 (5 bases). The CDR3 extends over 12 amino acids. Trimming pared 6 bases from V and 6 bases from J, leaving 11 bases between. CDR3 DNA sequence: TGTGCCAGCAGCCAGACAGAGGATGGCTACACCTTC. Translation gives CASSQTEDGYTF.

By frequency in the sample, this clonotype is medium-sized (0.01 to 0.1%). The genes are TRBV12-3 or TRBV12-4 and TRBJ1-2; D remains unclear. Deletions cut 5 bases from V and 4 bases from J, with 14 bases between. The CDR3 totals 14 residues. This CDR3 reads CASSERGGLYGYTF. In nucleotides, the CDR3 is TGTGCCAGCAGTGAGCGTGGTGGGCTCTATGGCTACACCTTC.

This clonotype appeared many times. The chain employs TRBV12-3 or TRBV12-4 and TRBJ1-2, with a possible D match to TRBD1 (5 bases). Deletions cut 6 bases from V and 8 bases from J, with 19 bases between. The CDR3 loop spans 14 amino acids. CDR3 DNA: TGTGCCAGCAGGAGGGACGGAGGACCGTGGGGCTACACCTTC. Translated, it gives CASRRDGGPWGYTF.

This clonotype is large in the sample. The chain combines TRBV12-3 or TRBV12-4 with TRBJ1-2; D is possibly TRBD1 (5 bases). Deletions cut 7 bases from V and 7 bases from J, with 16 bases between. CDR3 length equals 13 residues. This chain's CDR3 is CASTNSGSAGYTF. CDR3 bases: TGTGCCAGCACCAACTCAGGGTCCGCTGGCTACACCTTC.

About this clonotype itself: With a much larger clone just one base away, this may be a read error. The chain is built from TRBV12-3 or TRBV12-4 and TRBJ1-2; TRBD1 is a possible D gene (5 bases). Trimming took off 8 bases at V and 4 bases at J, with 14 bases between the two ends. The CDR3 contains 13 residues. CDR3 nucleotides: TGTGCCAGCCACAGGAGCGCGGGCTATGGCTACACCTTC. It codes for CASHRSAGYGYTF.

In this sample, this clonotype turned up many times. This rearrangement joins TRBV12-3 or TRBV12-4 to TRBJ1-2; D is possibly TRBD1 (5 bases). V shed 8 bases and J shed 5 bases, with 18 bases lying between them. The CDR3 spans 14 residues. CDR3 nucleotide sequence: TGTGCCAGCCTTCAGGGAATTAGAATATATGGCTACACCTTC. It encodes CASLQGIRIYGYTF.

This clonotype is medium-sized. V is TRBV12-3 or TRBV12-4 and J is TRBJ1-2; D remains ambiguous. V dropped 3 bases and J dropped 2 bases, with 7 bases sitting between them. The CDR3 loop spans 13 amino acids. CDR3 amino acids: CASSFQGNYGYTF. In nucleotides, the CDR3 is TGTGCCAGCAGTTTTCAAGGAAACTATGGCTACACCTTC.

V is TRBV12-3 or TRBV12-4 and J is TRBJ1-2, with D unclear. The ends were cut back, 4 bases at V and 0 bases at J, with 9 bases in the middle. This CDR3 is built from 14 residues. The CDR3 region has the DNA TGTGCCAGCAGTTCTTTGGGCACTAACTATGGCTACACCTTC. Translating it yields CASSSLGTNYGYTF.

Judged by abundance, this clonotype is medium-sized. This sequence joins TRBV12-3 or TRBV12-4 and TRBJ1-2, with TRBD1 matching 7 bases. With V trimmed by 7 bases and J by 2 bases, 4 bases remained unmatched. This CDR3 contains 13 residues. Here the CDR3 DNA reads TGTGCCAGCATGACGACAGGGAACTATGGCTACACCTTC. The encoded protein is CASMTTGNYGYTF.

This clonotype has a handful of counts. The chain links TRBV12-3 or TRBV12-4 to TRBJ1-2; 7 bases map to TRBD1. The CDR3 has 13 residues. Trimming at V came to 10 bases and at J to 2 bases, leaving 7 bases not matched to a gene. In DNA, the CDR3 is TGTGCCAACAGACAGGGCCTCAACTATGGCTACACCTTC. Its translation is CANRQGLNYGYTF.

By frequency in the sample, this clonotype is medium-sized (0.01 to 0.1%). The chain employs TRBV12-3 or TRBV12-4 and TRBJ1-2; 8 positions match TRBD1. The CDR3 totals 14 residues. The V segment lost 5 bases and the J segment 7 bases; nucleotides outside the gene matches: 9. The DNA for the CDR3 is TGTGCCAGCAGTAGCAGGACAGGGTGGAGTGGCTACACCTTC. Residues: CASSSRTGWSGYTF.

In its sample, this clonotype was seen many times. The chain links TRBV12-3 or TRBV12-4 to TRBJ1-2, with D possibly matching TRBD1 (5 bases). Deletions cut 7 bases from V and 7 bases from J, with 22 bases between. The length of the CDR3 is 15 residues. The CDR3 loop reads CASTLWGVDSGGYTF. In nucleotides, the CDR3 is TGTGCCAGCACTCTTTGGGGCGTTGATTCGGGTGGCTACACCTTC.

This clonotype has ten or more counts. The CDR3 loop is CASSLPGWDGYTF. The CDR3 DNA is TGTGCCAGCAGTTTACCCGGCTGGGATGGCTACACCTTC. The V call is TRBV12-3 or TRBV12-4, the J call TRBJ1-2; D is uncertain. V shed 2 bases and J shed 6 bases, with 10 bases lying between them. The CDR3 contains 13 residues.